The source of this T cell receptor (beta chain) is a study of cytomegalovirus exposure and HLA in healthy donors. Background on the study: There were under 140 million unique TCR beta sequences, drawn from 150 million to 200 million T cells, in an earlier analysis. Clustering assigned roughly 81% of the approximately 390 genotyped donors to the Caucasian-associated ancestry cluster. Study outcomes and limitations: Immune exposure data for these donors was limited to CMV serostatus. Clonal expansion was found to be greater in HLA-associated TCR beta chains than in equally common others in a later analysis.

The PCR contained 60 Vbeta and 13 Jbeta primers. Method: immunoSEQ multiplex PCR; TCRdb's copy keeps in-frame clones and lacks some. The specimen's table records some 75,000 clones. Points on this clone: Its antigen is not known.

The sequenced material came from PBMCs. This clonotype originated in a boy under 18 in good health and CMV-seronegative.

The CDR3, as DNA: TGCAGCGTTGCACACTCTGGAAACACCATATATTTT. Its translation: CSVAHSGNTIYF. This rearrangement joins TRBV29-1 to TRBJ1-3; D gene ambiguous. The CDR3 spans 12 residues. The V end lost 4 bases, the J end lost 0 bases, and 4 bases lay between the germline ends. Germline V gives CDR1 SQVTM, CDR2 ANQGSEA.